This T cell receptor (beta chain) stems from a study of siplizumab effects on memory and regulatory T cells. The CDR3 covers 16 residues. The V and J ends lost 4 bases and 5 bases, in that order; junction bases with no gene match: 9. The germline gives CDR1 MNHEY, CDR2 SMNVEV (reference sequence). With regard to this clone: The target antigen is unknown.

Study results and caveats: Only a minor fraction of alloreactive clones mapped to unstimulated subsets. Naive T cells apparently outstripped memory cells in diversity and seemed major alloresponse contributors. Most proliferating CD4+ or CD8+ clones, roughly 75-97%, had no naive or memory assignment.

The assay looked at 95,000 to 100,000 TCR templates in each sample. Using immunoSEQ multiplex PCR, the repertoire was profiled, and TCRdb retains in-frame clones only, with some absent. The sample shows 100,000 to 110,000 clones, approximately 94% of them seen only once. This chain uses TRBV27 with TRBJ2-1; 9 nucleotides align to TRBD2. The receptor's source is a human donor in good health. The sample comprised non-Treg CD4+ T cells sorted from blood. The CDR3 is CASSSPGGRAHNEQFF. CDR3 coding DNA: TGTGCCAGCAGTTCCCCCGGCGGGAGGGCCCACAATGAGCAGTTCTTC.